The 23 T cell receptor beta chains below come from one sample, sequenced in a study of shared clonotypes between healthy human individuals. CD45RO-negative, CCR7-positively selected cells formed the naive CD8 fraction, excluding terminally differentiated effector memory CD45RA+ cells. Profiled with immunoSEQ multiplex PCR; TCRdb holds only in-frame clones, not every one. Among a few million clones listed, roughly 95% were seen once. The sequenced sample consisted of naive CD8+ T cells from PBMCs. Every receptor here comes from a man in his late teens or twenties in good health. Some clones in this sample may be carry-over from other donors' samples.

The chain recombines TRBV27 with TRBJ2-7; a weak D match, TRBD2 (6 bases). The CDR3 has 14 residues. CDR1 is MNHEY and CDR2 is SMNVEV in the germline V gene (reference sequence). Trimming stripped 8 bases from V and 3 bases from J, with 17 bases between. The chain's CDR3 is CASGPGGGVYEQYF. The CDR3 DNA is TGTGCCAGCGGACCCGGTGGAGGGGTCTACGAGCAGTACTTC.

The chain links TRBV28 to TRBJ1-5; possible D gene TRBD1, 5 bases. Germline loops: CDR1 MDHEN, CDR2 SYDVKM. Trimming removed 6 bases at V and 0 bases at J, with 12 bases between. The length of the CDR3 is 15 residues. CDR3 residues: CASRPTDYSNQPQHF. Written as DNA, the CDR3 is TGTGCCAGCAGACCGACAGATTATAGCAATCAGCCCCAGCATTTT.

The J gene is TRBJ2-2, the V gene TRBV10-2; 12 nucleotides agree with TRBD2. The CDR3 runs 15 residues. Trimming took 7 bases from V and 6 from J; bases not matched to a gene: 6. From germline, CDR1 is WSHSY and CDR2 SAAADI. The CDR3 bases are TGCGCCAGCACTCTAGCGGGAGGGCAGGCCGGGGAGCTGTTTTTT. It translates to CASTLAGGQAGELFF.

In DNA form, the CDR3 reads TGTGCCACCAGCATGGGCCGTGAGGGGCTGGCAGATACGCAGTATTTT. Translating gives CATSMGREGLADTQYF. The rearrangement uses TRBV15 and TRBJ2-3, with D perhaps matching TRBD1 or TRBD2 (5 bases each). V lost 4 bases and J 4 bases, leaving 18 bases between the germline ends. CDR1 and CDR2 (germline): LNHNV, YYDKDF (reference sequence). The CDR3 consists of 16 residues.

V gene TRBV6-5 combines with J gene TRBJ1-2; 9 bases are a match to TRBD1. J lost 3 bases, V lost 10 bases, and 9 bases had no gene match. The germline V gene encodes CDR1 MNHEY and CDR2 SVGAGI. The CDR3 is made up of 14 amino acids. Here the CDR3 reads CATLRDRADYGYTF. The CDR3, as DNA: TGTGCCACCCTCAGGGACAGGGCCGACTATGGCTACACCTTC.

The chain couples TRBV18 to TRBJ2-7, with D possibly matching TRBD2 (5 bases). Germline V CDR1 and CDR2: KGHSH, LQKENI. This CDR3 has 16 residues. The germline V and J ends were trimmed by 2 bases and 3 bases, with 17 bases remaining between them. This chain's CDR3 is CASSPTNGGDFYEQYF. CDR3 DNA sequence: TGTGCCAGCTCACCAACCAACGGAGGAGACTTCTACGAGCAGTACTTC.

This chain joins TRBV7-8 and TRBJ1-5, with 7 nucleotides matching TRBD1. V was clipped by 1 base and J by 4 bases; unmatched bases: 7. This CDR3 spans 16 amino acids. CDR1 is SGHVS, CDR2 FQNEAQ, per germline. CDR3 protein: CASSLGGQTINQPQHF. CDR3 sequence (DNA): TGTGCCAGCAGCTTAGGGGGACAGACGATAAATCAGCCCCAGCATTTT.

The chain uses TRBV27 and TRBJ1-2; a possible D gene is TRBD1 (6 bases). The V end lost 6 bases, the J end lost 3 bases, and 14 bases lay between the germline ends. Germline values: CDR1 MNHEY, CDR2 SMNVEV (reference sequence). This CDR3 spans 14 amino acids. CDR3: CASSQGSRYYGYTF. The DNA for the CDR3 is TGTGCCAGCAGCCAGGGGAGTAGATACTATGGCTACACCTTC.

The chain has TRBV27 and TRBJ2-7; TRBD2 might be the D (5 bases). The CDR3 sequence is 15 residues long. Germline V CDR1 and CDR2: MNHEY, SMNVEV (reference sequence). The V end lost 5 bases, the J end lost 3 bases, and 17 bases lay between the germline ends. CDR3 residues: CASSPRGPTYYEQYF. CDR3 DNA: TGTGCCAGCAGTCCACGAGGGCCTACGTACTACGAGCAGTACTTC.

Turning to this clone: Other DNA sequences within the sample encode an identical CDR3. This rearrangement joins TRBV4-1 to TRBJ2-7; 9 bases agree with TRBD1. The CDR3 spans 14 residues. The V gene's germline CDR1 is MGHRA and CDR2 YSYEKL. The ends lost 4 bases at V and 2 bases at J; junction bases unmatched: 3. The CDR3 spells CASSLGTGTYEQYF. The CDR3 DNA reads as TGCGCCAGCAGCCTCGGGACAGGGACCTACGAGCAGTACTTC.

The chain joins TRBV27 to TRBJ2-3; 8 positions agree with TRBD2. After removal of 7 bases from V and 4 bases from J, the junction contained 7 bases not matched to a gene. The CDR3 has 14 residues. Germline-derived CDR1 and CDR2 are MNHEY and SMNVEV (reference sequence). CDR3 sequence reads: CASKKRELADTQYF. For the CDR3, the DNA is TGTGCCAGCAAAAAGCGGGAGTTGGCAGATACGCAGTATTTT.

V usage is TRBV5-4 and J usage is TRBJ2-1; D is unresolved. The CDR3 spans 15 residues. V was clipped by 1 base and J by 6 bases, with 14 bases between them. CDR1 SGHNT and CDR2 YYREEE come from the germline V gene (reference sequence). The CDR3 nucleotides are TGTGCCAGCAGCTTGTACTTGTATGAACGCAATGAGCAGTTCTTC. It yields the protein CASSLYLYERNEQFF.

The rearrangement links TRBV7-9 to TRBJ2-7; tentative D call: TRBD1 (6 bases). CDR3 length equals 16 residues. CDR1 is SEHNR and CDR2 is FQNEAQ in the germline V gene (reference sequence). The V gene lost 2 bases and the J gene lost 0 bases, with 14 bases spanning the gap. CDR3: CASSLTGQKSSYEQYF. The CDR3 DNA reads TGTGCCAGCAGCTTAACAGGGCAAAAGAGCTCCTACGAGCAGTACTTC.

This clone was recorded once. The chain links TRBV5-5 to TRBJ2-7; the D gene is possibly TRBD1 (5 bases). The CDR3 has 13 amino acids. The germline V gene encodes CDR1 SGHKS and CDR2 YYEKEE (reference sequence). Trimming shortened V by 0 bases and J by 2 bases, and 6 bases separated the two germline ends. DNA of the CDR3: TGTGCCAGCAGCTTGGCAGGGACCTACGAGCAGTACTTC. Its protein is CASSLAGTYEQYF.

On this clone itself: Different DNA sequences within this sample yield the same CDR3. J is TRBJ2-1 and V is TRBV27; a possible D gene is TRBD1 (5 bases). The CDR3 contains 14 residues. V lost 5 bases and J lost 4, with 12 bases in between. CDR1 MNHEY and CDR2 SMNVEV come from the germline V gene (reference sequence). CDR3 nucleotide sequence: TGTGCCAGCAGTCTCCAGGGTCCATACAATGAGCAGTTCTTC. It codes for CASSLQGPYNEQFF.

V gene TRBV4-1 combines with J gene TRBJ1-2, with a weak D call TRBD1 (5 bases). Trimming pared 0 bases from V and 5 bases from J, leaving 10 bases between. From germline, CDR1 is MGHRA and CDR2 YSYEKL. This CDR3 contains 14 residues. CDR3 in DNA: TGCGCCAGCAGCCAAGACGCAGGGCCGTATGGCTACACCTTC. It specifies CASSQDAGPYGYTF.

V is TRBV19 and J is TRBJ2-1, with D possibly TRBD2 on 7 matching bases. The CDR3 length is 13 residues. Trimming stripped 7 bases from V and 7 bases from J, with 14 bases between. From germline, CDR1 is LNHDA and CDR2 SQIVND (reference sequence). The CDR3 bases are TGTGCCAGTATGGGGAGGGGGATGAATGAGCAGTTCTTC. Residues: CASMGRGMNEQFF.

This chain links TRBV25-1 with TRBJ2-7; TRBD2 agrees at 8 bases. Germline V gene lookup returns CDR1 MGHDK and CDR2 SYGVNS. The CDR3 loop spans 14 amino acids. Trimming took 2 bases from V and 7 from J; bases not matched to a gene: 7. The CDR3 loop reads CASSEEAGVGEQYF. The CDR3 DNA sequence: TGTGCCAGCAGTGAAGAAGCGGGAGTGGGTGAGCAGTACTTC.

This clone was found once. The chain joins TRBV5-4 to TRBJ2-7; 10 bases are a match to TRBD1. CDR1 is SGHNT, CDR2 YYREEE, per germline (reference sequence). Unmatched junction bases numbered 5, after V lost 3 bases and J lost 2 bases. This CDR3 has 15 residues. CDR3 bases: TGTGCCAGCAGCTATGACAGGGGGCGGCCCTACGAGCAGTACTTC. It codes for CASSYDRGRPYEQYF. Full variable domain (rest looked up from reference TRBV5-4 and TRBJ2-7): ETGVTQSPTHLIKTRGQQVTLRCSSQSGHNTVSWYQQALGQGPQFIFQYYREEENGRGNFPPRFSGLQFPNYSSELNVNALELDDSALYLCASSYDRGRPYEQYFGPGTRLTVT.

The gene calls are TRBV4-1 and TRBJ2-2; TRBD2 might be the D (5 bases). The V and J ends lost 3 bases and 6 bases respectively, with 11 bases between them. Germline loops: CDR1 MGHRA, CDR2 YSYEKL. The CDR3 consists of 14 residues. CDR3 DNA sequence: TGCGCCAGCAGCCATCTCGAGGGTCCCGGGGAGCTGTTTTTT. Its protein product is CASSHLEGPGELFF.

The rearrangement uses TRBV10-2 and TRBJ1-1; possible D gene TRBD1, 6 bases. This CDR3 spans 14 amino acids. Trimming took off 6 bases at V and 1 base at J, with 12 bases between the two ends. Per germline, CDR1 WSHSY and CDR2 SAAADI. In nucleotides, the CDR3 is TGCGCCAGCAGCCGGACAGCACCGAACACTGAAGCTTTCTTT. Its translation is CASSRTAPNTEAFF.

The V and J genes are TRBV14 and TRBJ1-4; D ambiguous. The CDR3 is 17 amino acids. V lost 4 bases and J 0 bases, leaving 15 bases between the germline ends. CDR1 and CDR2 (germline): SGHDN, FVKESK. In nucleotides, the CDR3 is TGTGCCAGCAGCCCCGGCTGGTCAGACGCAACTAATGAAAAACTGTTTTTT. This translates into CASSPGWSDATNEKLFF.

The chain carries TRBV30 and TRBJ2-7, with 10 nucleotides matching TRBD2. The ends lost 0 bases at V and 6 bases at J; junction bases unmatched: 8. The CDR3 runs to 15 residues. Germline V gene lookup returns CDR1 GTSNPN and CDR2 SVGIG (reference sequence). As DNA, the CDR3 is TGTGCCTGGAGTGTACTAGCGGGGAGGTCCGGCGAGCAGTACTTC. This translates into CAWSVLAGRSGEQYF.